The source of this T cell receptor beta chain is a study of blood T cells in healthy people across ages. V lost 4 bases to trimming and J lost 0 bases; unmatched junction nucleotides: 5. Germline CDR1 MDHEN, CDR2 SYDVKM. The CDR3 consists of 15 residues. With respect to this clonotype: Its antigen is currently unknown.

Study-wide results and caveats: In the absence of known donor CMV status, changes in expanded clonotypes were possibly confounded. The unsorted PBMCs prevented any conclusive comparison of naive versus antigen-experienced cells.

For the second PCR, which ran for about 6 to 11 cycles, a sample-barcoded 5' primer and a J-beta primer mix were used. One entry per CDR3 protein results from TCRdb running MiXCR on the 5' RACE reads. This sample has 650,000 to 900,000 distinct CDR3 sequences, with 60% to 80% found just once. Sample: blood. This chain connects TRBV28 to TRBJ2-7; 8 bases line up with TRBD1. This clonotype was sampled from a man aged 25 to 40 in good health. Here the CDR3 DNA reads TGTGCCAGCAGTTCGGTTGGGACAGGCTCCTACGAGCAGTACTTC. Translated: CASSSVGTGSYEQYF.